This T cell receptor beta chain emerged from a study of shared clonotypes between healthy human individuals (TCRdb year 2020). For the study in its entirety: The cohort included three men and a couple of women between 18 and 49 years of age. For each donor, CD4 naive and CD4 memory were each run on three plates, CD8 naive on two plates, and CD8 memory on one plate. To estimate repertoire size and how much clonotype sharing occurs between individuals, the study deeply sequenced the blood TCR repertoires of five healthy adults. Libraries were prepared and TCR repertoires were sequenced by different laboratories using diverse techniques, in order to increase sequencing depth and limit assay-specific biases. Per donor, leukapheresis produced somewhere between about 0.85 and 10 billion PBMCs. What the authors observed across the whole study: Compared with non-shared clonotypes, clonotypes shared by all four sorted-subset donors had higher generation probabilities. Rarefaction of sorted-subset datasets indicated incomplete sequencing despite the large sequencing depth. Sampling was limited to blood, and TCR repertoires in tissue likely differ from TCR repertoires in blood. Naive subsets generally had larger estimated clonotype richness than memory subsets. The genetic and exposure-history diversity represented was limited by the small number of donors. Based on pairwise subsampling, the degree of clonotype sharing among donors was expected to be affected by sequencing depth. Roughly 5.2% of naive CD4, roughly 3.5% of naive CD8, roughly 2.4% of memory CD4, and about 0.4% of memory CD8 clonotypes were shared across four donors.

Using the deep immunoSEQ assay, TCR CDR3 regions were amplified from genomic DNA by multiplex PCR. Extracted genomic DNA from each cell subset was distributed evenly across all wells of several immunoSEQ 96-well plates, and each plate was treated as a replicate. For sorted subsets, each replicate PCR was loaded with about 0.2 ug genomic DNA, equivalent to 30,000 to 35,000 T cell genomes. Purified libraries were quantified with a Qubit 3.0 fluorometer, sized on a Bioanalyzer 2100, and re-quantified with the KAPA Library Quantification kit. Every immunoSEQ 96-well plate was sequenced on a dedicated single-read 150-cycle Illumina NextSeq 550 flow cell. For the original study's pipeline: The immunoSEQ output contained only junctional sequences without quality scores, so filtering could not match that applied to full-length reads. To assign V/J genes and CDR3, sequences were annotated using PyIR, a Python wrapper for IgBLAST v1.9, with IMGT germline references. Reads were filtered out if the reads had weak V/J assignments (E-value above 1e-6), no CDR3, stop codons, out-of-frame junctions, or ambiguous translated residues. V3J clonotypes were defined as sequences sharing the same inferred V gene, J gene, and CDR3 amino acid sequence. To compute the percentage overlap between repertoires, the number of shared unique clonotypes was divided by the size of the smaller repertoire. Richness of each repertoire was evaluated using RTK rarefaction, the Chao1 estimator, and Recon v2.1 estimates of unobserved clonotypes. OLGA was used to compute generation probabilities for all TCRbeta clonotypes that the gDNA method yielded from a handful of donors. The table was pulled from immuneACCESS by TCRdb, which kept in-frame rearrangements only. Such tables lose some clones; where checked, under half of the loss comes from unresolved V genes, and the rest has no known cause. The V and J calls and clone size are taken from that table; D and trimming were inferred from the DNA. Counted in this sample were around 2,000,000 clones; approximately 94% of them appeared once. Clones ranked in the top ten supply 1.5% to 2% of the sample.

CD8 naive samples were obtained by positive selection for CCR7 among CD45RO-negative cells, yielding a CD45RA+CCR7+ population from which TemRA cells were excluded. The donors were healthy, HIV-negative adults with no recently reported acute infections or vaccinations. Every donor was a Caucasian adult residing in Nashville, Tennessee, USA. Blood was obtained by leukapheresis, after which PBMCs were separated by Ficoll-Histopaque density gradient centrifugation and cryopreserved in liquid nitrogen vapor phase. Analytical flow cytometry was used to check the purity and quantity of every magnetically sorted T cell population. From each sorted fraction, genomic DNA was isolated and quantified by UV absorbance on a Nanodrop 2000c. Note on this clone: What antigen it recognizes has not been identified. Base quality data are lacking; no much larger clone is found one base away.

The germline V gene specifies MDHEN as CDR1 and SYDVKM as CDR2. V trim: 2 bases; J trim: 5 bases; unmatched bases: 1. The CDR3 runs 15 amino acids, cysteine and phenylalanine included. Of all the DNA, just the CDR3 is kept, 45 bases in frame from base 1. This receptor was taken from a man aged 18 to 35 in good health. Some clones in this sample may be carry-over from other donors' samples. This sequence uses TRBV28 and TRBJ2-2; TRBD1 lines up with 11 middle nucleotides. The sequenced material came from naive CD8+ T cells from PBMCs. The cell subset or site label for this specimen denotes: CD45RA+CCR7+. CDR3 protein: CASSLRDRGTGELFF. The DNA sequence reads TGTGCCAGCAGTTTACGGGACAGGGGGACCGGGGAGCTGTTTTTT. The full variable domain, completed from the reference TRBV28 and TRBJ2-2 proteins outside the CDR3, reads DVKVTQSSRYLVKRTGEKVFLECVQDMDHENMFWYRQDPGLGLRLIYFSYDVKMKEKGDIPEGYSVSREKKERFSLILESASTNQTSMYLCASSLRDRGTGELFFGEGSRLTVL.